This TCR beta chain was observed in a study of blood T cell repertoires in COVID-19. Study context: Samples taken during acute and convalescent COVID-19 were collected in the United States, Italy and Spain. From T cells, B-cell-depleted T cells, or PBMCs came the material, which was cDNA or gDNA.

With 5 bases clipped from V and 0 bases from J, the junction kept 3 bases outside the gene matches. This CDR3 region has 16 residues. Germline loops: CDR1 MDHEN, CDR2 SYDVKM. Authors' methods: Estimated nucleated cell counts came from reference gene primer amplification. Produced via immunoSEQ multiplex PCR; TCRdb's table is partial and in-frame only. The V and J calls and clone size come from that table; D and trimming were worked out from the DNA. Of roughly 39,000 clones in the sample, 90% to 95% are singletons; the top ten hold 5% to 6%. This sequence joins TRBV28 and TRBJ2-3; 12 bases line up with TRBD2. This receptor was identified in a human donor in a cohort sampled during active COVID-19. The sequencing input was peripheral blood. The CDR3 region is CASSLAGGPSTDTQYF. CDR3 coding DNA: TGTGCCAGCAGTCTAGCGGGGGGGCCTAGCACAGATACGCAGTATTTT.